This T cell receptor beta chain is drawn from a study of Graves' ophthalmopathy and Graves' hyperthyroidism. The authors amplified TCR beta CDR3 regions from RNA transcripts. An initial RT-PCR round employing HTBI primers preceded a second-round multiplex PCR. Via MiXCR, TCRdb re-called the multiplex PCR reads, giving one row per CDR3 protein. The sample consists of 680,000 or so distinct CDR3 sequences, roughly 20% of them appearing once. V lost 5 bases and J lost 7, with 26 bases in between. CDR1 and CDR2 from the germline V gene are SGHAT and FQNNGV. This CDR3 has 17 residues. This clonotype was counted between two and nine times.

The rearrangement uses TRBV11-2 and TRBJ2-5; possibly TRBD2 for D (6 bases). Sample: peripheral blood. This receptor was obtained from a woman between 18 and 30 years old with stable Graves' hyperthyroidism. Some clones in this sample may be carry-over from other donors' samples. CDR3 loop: CASSTIRGTTDERTQYF. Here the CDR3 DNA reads TGTGCCAGCAGCACCATACGGGGGACGACGGACGAGAGGACCCAGTACTTC.